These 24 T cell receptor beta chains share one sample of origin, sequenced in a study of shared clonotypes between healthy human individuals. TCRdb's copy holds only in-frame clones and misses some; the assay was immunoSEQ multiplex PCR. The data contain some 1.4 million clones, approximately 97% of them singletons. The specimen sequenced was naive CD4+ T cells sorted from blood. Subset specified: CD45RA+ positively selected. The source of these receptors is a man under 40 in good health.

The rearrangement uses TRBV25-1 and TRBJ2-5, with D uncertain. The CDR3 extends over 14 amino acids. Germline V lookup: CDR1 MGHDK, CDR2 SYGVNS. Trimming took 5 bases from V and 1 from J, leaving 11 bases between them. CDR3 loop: CASSYPGSQETQYF. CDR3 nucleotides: TGTGCCAGCAGTTACCCGGGTTCCCAAGAGACCCAGTACTTC. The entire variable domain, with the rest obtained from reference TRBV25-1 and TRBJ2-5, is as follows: EADIYQTPRYLVIGTGKKITLECSQTMGHDKMYWYQQDPGMELHLIHYSYGVNSTEKGDLSSESTVSRIRTEHFPLTLESARPSHTSQYLCASSYPGSQETQYFGPGTRLLVL.

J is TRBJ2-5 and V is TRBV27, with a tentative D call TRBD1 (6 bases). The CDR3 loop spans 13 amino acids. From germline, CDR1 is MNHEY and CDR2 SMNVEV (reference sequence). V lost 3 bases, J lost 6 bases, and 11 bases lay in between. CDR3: CASSFEQGQTQYF. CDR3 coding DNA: TGTGCCAGCAGTTTTGAACAGGGACAGACCCAGTACTTC.

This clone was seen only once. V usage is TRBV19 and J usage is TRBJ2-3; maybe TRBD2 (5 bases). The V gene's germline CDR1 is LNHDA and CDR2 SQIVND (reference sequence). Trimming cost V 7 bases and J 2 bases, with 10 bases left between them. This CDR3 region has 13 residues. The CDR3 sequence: CASTKDYTDTQYF. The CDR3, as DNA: TGTGCCAGTACCAAAGACTACACAGATACGCAGTATTTT.

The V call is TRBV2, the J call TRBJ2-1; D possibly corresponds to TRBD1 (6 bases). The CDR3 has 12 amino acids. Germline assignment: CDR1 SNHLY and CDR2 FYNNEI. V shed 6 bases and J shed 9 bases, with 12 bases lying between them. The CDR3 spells CASSGTGFEQFF. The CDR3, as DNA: TGTGCCAGCAGCGGAACAGGGTTTGAGCAGTTCTTC.

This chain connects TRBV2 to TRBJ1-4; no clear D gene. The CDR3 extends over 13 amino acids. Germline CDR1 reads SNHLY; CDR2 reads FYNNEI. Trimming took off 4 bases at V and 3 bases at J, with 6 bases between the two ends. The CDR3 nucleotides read TGTGCCAGCAGTGTCGATGCTAATGAAAAACTGTTTTTT. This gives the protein CASSVDANEKLFF.

CDR3 DNA: TGTGCCAGCAGCCGGGACATCGCCAACTATGGCTACACCTTC. Its translation is CASSRDIANYGYTF. This chain joins TRBV5-6 and TRBJ1-2; TRBD1 is a possible D gene (6 bases). Trimming pared 4 bases from V and 2 bases from J, leaving 12 bases between. The CDR3 contains 14 residues. The V gene's germline CDR1 is SGHDT and CDR2 YYEEEE. The variable domain in full, completed from reference TRBV5-6 and TRBJ1-2, reads DAGVTQSPTHLIKTRGQQVTLRCSPKSGHDTVSWYQQALGQGPQFIFQYYEEEERQRGNFPDRFSGHQFPNYSSELNVNALLLGDSALYLCASSRDIANYGYTFGSGTRLTVV.

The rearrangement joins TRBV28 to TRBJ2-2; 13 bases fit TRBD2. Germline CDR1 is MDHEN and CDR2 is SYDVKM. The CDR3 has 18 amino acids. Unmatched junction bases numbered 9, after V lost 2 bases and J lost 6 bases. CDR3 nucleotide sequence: TGTGCCAGCAGTTTAAGACTAGCGGGAGGATCTTCGTCCGGGGAGCTGTTTTTT. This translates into CASSLRLAGGSSSGELFF.

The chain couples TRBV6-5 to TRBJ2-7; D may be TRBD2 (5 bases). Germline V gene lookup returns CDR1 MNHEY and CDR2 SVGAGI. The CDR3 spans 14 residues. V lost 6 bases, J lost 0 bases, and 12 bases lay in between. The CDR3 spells CASSARRDSYEQYF. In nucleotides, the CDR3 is TGTGCCAGCAGCGCGAGACGGGACTCCTACGAGCAGTACTTC.

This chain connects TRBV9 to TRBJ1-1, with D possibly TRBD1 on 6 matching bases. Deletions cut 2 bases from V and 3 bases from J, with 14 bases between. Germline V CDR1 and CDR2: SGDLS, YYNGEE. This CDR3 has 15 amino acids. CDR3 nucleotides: TGTGCCAGCAGCGTGGGCCCGGACAGTTACACTGAAGCTTTCTTT. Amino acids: CASSVGPDSYTEAFF.

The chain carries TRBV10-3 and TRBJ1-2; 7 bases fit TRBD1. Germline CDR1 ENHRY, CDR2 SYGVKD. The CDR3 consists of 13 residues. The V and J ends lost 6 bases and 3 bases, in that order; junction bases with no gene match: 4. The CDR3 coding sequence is TGTGCCATCAGGACAGGGACAGACTATGGCTACACCTTC. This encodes CAIRTGTDYGYTF.

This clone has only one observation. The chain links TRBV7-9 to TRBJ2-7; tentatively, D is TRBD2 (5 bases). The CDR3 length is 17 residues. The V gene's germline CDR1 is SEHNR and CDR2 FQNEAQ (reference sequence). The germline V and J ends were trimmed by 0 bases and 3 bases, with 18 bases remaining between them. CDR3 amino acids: CASSLALQDFLIYEQYF. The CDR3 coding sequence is TGTGCCAGCAGCTTAGCGCTTCAGGACTTCCTAATCTACGAGCAGTACTTC.

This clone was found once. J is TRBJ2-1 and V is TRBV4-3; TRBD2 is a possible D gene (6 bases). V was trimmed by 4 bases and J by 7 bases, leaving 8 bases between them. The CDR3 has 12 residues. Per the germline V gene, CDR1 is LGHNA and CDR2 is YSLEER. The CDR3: CASSLTRNEQFF. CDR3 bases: TGCGCCAGCAGCCTGACTAGGAATGAGCAGTTCTTC.

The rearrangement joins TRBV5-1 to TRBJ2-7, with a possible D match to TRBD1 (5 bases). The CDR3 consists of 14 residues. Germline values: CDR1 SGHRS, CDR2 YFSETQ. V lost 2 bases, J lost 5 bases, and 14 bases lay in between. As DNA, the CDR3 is TGCGCCAGCAGCTTTCAACAGGATCTCAACGAGCAGTACTTC. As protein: CASSFQQDLNEQYF. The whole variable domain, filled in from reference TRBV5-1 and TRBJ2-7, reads KAGVTQTPRYLIKTRGQQVTLSCSPISGHRSVSWYQQTPGQGLQFLFEYFSETQRNKGNFPGRFSGRQFSNSRSEMNVSTLELGDSALYLCASSFQQDLNEQYFGPGTRLTVT.

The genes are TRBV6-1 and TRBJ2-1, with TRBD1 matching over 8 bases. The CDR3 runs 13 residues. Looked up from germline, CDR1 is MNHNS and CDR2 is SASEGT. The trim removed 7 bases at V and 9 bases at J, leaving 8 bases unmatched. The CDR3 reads CASKRTGNSEQFF. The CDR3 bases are TGTGCCAGCAAGCGGACAGGGAACAGTGAGCAGTTCTTC.

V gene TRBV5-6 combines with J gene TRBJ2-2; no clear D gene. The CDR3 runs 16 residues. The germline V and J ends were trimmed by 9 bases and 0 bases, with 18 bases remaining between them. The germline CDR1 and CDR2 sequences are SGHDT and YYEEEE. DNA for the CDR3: TGTGCCAATGCCCCGGGCGTAGAGCCGAACACCGGGGAGCTGTTTTTT. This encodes CANAPGVEPNTGELFF.

The CDR3 loop reads CASSIVFAPNRDLRYEQYF. CDR3 nucleotide sequence: TGTGCCAGTAGTATAGTCTTCGCGCCGAACCGGGACTTGAGGTACGAGCAGTACTTC. This chain links TRBV19 with TRBJ2-7, with a possible D match to TRBD2 (6 bases). This CDR3 spans 19 amino acids. Trimming cost V 1 base and J 4 bases, with 26 bases left between them. CDR1 and CDR2 (germline): LNHDA, SQIVND (reference sequence). Drawing the rest from reference TRBV19 and TRBJ2-7, the complete variable domain is DGGITQSPKYLFRKEGQNVTLSCEQNLNHDAMYWYRQDPGQGLRLIYYSQIVNDFQKGDIAEGYSVSREKKESFPLTVTSAQKNPTAFYLCASSIVFAPNRDLRYEQYFGPGTRLTVT.

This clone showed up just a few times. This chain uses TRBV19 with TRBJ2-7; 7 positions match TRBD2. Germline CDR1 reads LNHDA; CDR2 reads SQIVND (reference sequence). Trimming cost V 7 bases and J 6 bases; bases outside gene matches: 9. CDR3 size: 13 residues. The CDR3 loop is CASTGGKRGEQYF. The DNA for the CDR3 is TGTGCCAGTACGGGAGGAAAGCGGGGCGAGCAGTACTTC.

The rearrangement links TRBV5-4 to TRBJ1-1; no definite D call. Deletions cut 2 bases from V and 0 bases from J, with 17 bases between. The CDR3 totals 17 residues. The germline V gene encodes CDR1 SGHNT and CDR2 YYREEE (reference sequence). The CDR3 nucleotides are TGTGCCAGCAGCTTATTTGTGGGGATGGGAATGAACACTGAAGCTTTCTTT. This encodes CASSLFVGMGMNTEAFF.

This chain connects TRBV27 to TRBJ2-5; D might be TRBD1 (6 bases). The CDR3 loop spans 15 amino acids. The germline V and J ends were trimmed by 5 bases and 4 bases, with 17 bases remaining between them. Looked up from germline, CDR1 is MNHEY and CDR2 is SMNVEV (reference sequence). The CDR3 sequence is CASSPEGGVGETQYF. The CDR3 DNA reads TGTGCCAGCAGTCCCGAAGGGGGAGTGGGAGAGACCCAGTACTTC.

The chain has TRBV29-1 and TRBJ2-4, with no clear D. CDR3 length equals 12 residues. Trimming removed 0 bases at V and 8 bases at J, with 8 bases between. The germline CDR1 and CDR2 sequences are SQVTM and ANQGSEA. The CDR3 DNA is TGCAGCGTTGAAGATGCCGGTGACATTCAGTACTTC. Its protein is CSVEDAGDIQYF.

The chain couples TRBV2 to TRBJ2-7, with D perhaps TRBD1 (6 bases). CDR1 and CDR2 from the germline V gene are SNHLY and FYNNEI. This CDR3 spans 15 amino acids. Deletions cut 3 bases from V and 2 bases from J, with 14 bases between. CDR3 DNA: TGTGCCAGCAGTGAGGGCCGTGACAGGACCTACGAGCAGTACTTC. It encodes CASSEGRDRTYEQYF.

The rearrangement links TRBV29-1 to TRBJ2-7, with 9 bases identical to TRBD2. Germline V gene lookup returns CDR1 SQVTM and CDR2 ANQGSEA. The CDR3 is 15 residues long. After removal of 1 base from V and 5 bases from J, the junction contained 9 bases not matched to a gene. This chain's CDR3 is CSVEARSGSSDEQYF. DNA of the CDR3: TGCAGCGTTGAAGCTCGTAGCGGGAGCTCTGACGAGCAGTACTTC.

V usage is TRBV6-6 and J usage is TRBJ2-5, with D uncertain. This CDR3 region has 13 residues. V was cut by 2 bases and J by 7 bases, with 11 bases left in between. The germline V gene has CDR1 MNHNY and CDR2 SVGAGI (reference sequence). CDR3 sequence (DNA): TGTGCCAGCAGTTACGCGGTGCGAGGGACCCAGTACTTC. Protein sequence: CASSYAVRGTQYF.

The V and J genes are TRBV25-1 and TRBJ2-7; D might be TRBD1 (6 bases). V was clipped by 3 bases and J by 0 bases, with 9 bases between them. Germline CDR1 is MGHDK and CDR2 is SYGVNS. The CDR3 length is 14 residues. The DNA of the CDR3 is TGTGCCAGCAGTGAGCAGGGGAGCTCCTACGAGCAGTACTTC. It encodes CASSEQGSSYEQYF.